This section outlines one TCR beta chain sequence together with its context. The entry originates in a study of blood T cell repertoires in COVID-19. Study-wide context: The United States, Italy and Spain provided the acute and convalescent COVID-19 samples.

In the authors' workflow: Reference gene primer amplification gave estimated nucleated cell counts. Sequenced by immunoSEQ multiplex PCR; TCRdb stores in-frame clones only, minus some. V and J calls and clone size are those listed in that table; D and trimming were worked out from the DNA. The sample yields about 170,000 clones, roughly 80% seen once. The ends were cut back, 2 bases at V and 4 bases at J, with 12 bases in the middle. The CDR3 covers 14 residues. Germline CDR1 is MDHEN and CDR2 is SYDVKM. Sequencing was done on a sample of peripheral blood. The clonotype comes from a woman aged 70-85 years with acute or convalescent COVID-19. The genes are TRBV28 and TRBJ2-7; TRBD2 is a possible D gene (6 bases). CDR3 in amino acids: CASSLPGLLYEQYF. The CDR3 DNA sequence: TGTGCCAGCAGTTTACCGGGACTCCTTTACGAGCAGTACTTC.